This passage covers 9 T cell receptor beta chains from one sample sequenced in a study of blood T cells in healthy people across ages. It was with a sample-barcoded 5' primer and a J-beta primer mix that a second PCR of about 6 to 11 cycles was run. In TCRdb, the 5' RACE reads were re-called with MiXCR into one record per CDR3 protein. The sample has 700,000 or so distinct CDR3 sequences, over 40% seen once. The material sequenced was blood. These receptors originate from an elderly man in good health.

This clonotype was found a few times. The rearrangement links TRBV28 to TRBJ1-1; D is ambiguous. Germline V lookup: CDR1 MDHEN, CDR2 SYDVKM. The CDR3 loop spans 16 amino acids. V lost 2 bases, J lost 0 bases, and 13 bases lay in between. The CDR3, as DNA: TGTGCCAGCAGTTTAATAAGCAAGCCCTTGAACACTGAAGCTTTCTTT. Its translation: CASSLISKPLNTEAFF.

The V gene is TRBV12-3 or TRBV12-4, the J gene TRBJ1-2, with 9 bases fitting TRBD1. This CDR3 comprises 15 residues. The V gene end was trimmed by 4 bases and the J gene end by 5 bases; junction bases not matched to a gene: 8. This CDR3 is CASSSGQGRIYGYTF. Here the CDR3 DNA reads TGTGCCAGCAGTTCCGGACAGGGGAGAATTTATGGCTACACCTTC.

This clonotype was detected a few times. The chain employs TRBV20-1 and TRBJ2-5, with TRBD2 matching over 8 bases. Losses at the gene ends were 3 bases for V and 5 bases for J; bases not matched to a gene: 8. Germline values: CDR1 DFQATT, CDR2 SNEGSKA (reference sequence). The CDR3 contains 14 residues. The CDR3 loop is CSASLVAGTETQYF. CDR3 DNA: TGCAGTGCTAGTTTGGTAGCGGGAACTGAGACCCAGTACTTC.

This rearrangement joins TRBV25-1 to TRBJ1-3; 9 bases fit TRBD1. Trimming took 8 bases from V and 2 from J; bases not matched to a gene: 13. The CDR3 loop spans 17 amino acids. Germline lookup yields CDR1 MGHDK and CDR2 SYGVNS. The CDR3 region is CASSLGGQGLAGNTIYF. The CDR3 nucleotides are TGTGCCAGCTCCCTGGGGGGACAGGGCTTGGCTGGAAACACCATATATTTT.

The rearrangement uses TRBV6-5 and TRBJ2-1; the D gene is possibly TRBD1 (8 bases). V was trimmed by 10 bases and J by 3 bases, leaving 16 bases between them. The CDR3 consists of 14 residues. Germline V gene lookup returns CDR1 MNHEY and CDR2 SVGAGI. The CDR3 here is CAISSGTGYNEQFF. Written as DNA, the CDR3 is TGTGCCATCTCAAGCGGGACAGGCTACAATGAGCAGTTCTTC.

This clonotype showed up many times. This chain uses TRBV7-2 with TRBJ2-1; no firm D call. The CDR3 runs 15 residues. Germline V gene sequence: CDR1 SGHTA, CDR2 FQGNSA. The V and J ends lost 5 bases and 0 bases respectively, with 11 bases between them. The DNA for the CDR3 is TGTGCCAGCAGCCGTGTGGCAAGCTCCTACAATGAGCAGTTCTTC. It is translated as CASSRVASSYNEQFF.

This chain uses TRBV29-1 with TRBJ2-5; the D gene is possibly TRBD2 (6 bases). Trimming removed 5 bases at V and 7 bases at J, with 11 bases between. Germline CDR1 is SQVTM and CDR2 is ANQGSEA. CDR3 length: 11 residues. The CDR3 DNA reads TGCAGCGTTCCCTACGGGAGGACCCAGTACTTC. This codes for CSVPYGRTQYF.

This clonotype was seen a few times. One end of the junction fails to match germline, which may point to a read error. J is TRBJ2-2 and V is TRBV6-5; possibly TRBD2 for D (6 bases). Germline CDR1 reads MNHEY; CDR2 reads SVGAGI. The CDR3 runs to 17 residues. The CDR3 is CASSSGWEDANTGELFF. The DNA of the CDR3 is TGTGCCAGCAGTTCGGGGTGGGAGGACGCGAACACTGGGGAGCTGTTTTTT.

The gene calls are TRBV7-9 and TRBJ2-1; the D gene is possibly TRBD1 (6 bases). The CDR3 is made up of 16 amino acids. Trimming cost V 0 bases and J 5 bases, with 14 bases left between them. CDR1 SEHNR and CDR2 FQNEAQ come from the germline V gene (reference sequence). CDR3 in amino acids: CASSLAVGATDNEQFF. CDR3 DNA: TGTGCCAGCAGCTTAGCGGTGGGGGCGACAGACAATGAGCAGTTCTTC.